This T cell receptor (beta chain) originates from a study of blood T cell repertoires in COVID-19. Original methodology: Reference gene primer amplification gave nucleated cell count estimates. Using immunoSEQ multiplex PCR, the repertoire was profiled, and TCRdb retains in-frame clones only, with some absent. V and J calls and clone size are given by that table; D and trimming were obtained from the DNA. The table includes 25,000 to 30,000 clones, around three quarters detected once. Trimming removed 7 bases at V and 0 bases at J, with 10 bases between. Germline CDR1 reads SNHLY; CDR2 reads FYNNEI. The CDR3 has 13 amino acids.

The genes are TRBV2 and TRBJ2-7, with D uncertain. The sequence derives from an older man with acute or convalescent COVID-19. Sequenced input: peripheral blood. CDR3 sequence (DNA): TGTGCCAGCATGGCCGCTCTCTCCTACGAGCAGTACTTC. This translates into CASMAALSYEQYF. The full variable domain, completed using reference TRBV2 and TRBJ2-7, is EPEVTQTPSHQVTQMGQEVILRCVPISNHLYFYWYRQILGQKVEFLVSFYNNEISEKSEIFDDQFSVERPDGSNFTLKIRSTKLEDSAMYFCASMAALSYEQYFGPGTRLTVT.